Listed below are T cell receptor beta chains from one sample, sequenced in a study of cytomegalovirus exposure and HLA in healthy donors. The data were produced by immunoSEQ multiplex PCR, yet TCRdb's version contains in-frame clones alone and is incomplete. The sample lists approximately 280,000 clones, roughly 89% occurring once. Sequenced material: PBMCs. Source of these receptors: a woman aged 18-30 years in good health and CMV-seronegative. Both conserved end residues are trimmed from each CDR3. Each record gives: clone size, CDR3 length, V gene, CDR3 protein. For some rows the clone size is stated as once, few or many, or as a class when expanded; others skip it.

.,11,TRBV9,ASSPRTGYGYT
few,14,TRBV27,ASSLSIQGGGTEAF
once,13,TRBV6-1,ASSELDAGDSPLH
.,12,TRBV18,ASSPLTGVSEAF
.,12,TRBV6-1,ACGGWRGWYEQF
.,14,TRBV5-4,ASSQGTWGARTEAF
.,13,TRBV7-9,ASSKDRERSYEQY
.,12,TRBV5-1,ASSLAGSGNGYT
.,13,TRBV29-1,SGMRGLAGGGEQF
once,13,TRBV5-1,ASSRGSGARDTQY
.,14,TRBV6-5,ASSYFLDTTQETQY
.,13,TRBV5-1,ASSLSTGQGYGYT
.,15,TRBV15,ATSSGISAIWRETQY
once,12,TRBV6-1,ASSRDRSSYEQY
once,15,TRBV6-1,ASSAPDRVRFYNEQF
.,10,TRBV9,ASSVVGRHMY
once,13,TRBV30,AWSPGTSGQETQY
.,13,TRBV6-1,ASSTPGVVGQPQH
.,13,TRBV11-2,ASSSSPFGGEKLF
.,13,TRBV27,ASSPRTGGFYEQY
.,13,TRBV4-1,ASSQGTQFSYEQY
.,10,TRBV7-2,ASSLGGTEQY
.,14,TRBV27,ASRLDQAVSNQPQH
.,16,TRBV27,ASSLRGFPSSYNSPLH
.,10,TRBV30,AWRRQVYGYT
.,18,TRBV4-1,ASSPHGTSGGAGNTGELF
few,12,TRBV6-4,ASSPGLATNEQF
.,12,TRBV29-1,SVESRLMNTEAF
.,14,TRBV15,ATSRDNRDRAVEQY
.,9,TRBV20-1,SASPYEKLF
.,12,TRBV14,ASSPLLQAELQF
once,13,TRBV2,ASSSGDHSNQPQH
once,16,TRBV16,ASSHLRVDSAAKNIQY
.,14,TRBV10-1,ASSENLQGAPYEQY
.,8,TRBV29-1,SGEQGREF
.,13,TRBV27,ASSRPGQNTGELF
.,14,TRBV5-6,ASSYARDRVYYGYT
.,14,TRBV4-1,ASSFSTSRSDDEQY
.,14,TRBV27,ASSLLSGHWDSPLH
.,17,TRBV5-6,ASSFSAGTGAGVSEKLF
.,16,TRBV4-1,ASSQVQRGGPYLAEQF
.,13,TRBV2,ARGTSGGNTDTQY
.,14,TRBV2,ASSPIQGAWSTEAF
.,13,TRBV5-4,ASSSLDRGLTEAF
.,10,TRBV29-1,SVEISSYEQY
.,14,TRBV7-9,SSSLAVGPQAYGYT
.,11,TRBV5-1,ASSPDGREKLF
.,14,TRBV13,ASSSGTSGITDTQY
.,11,TRBV7-9,ASSLRGGYEQY
.,12,TRBV5-1,ASSTSGGDYEQY
.,11,TRBV6-6,ASIDRFGTEAF
.,17,TRBV7-3,ASSLREQGSLYGWTEAF